This note documents a single T cell receptor beta chain sequence. Its target antigen remains unknown. Within one base of it there is no much larger clone, and no base qualities were kept. The data were obtained in a study of vaccination and CD4 T cells after COVID-19 (dated 2022 in TCRdb). As for the study more broadly: Every convalescent patient had a positive nasal swab PCR test for SARS-CoV-2, with mild disease in about nine patients and severe disease in one. The convalescent cohort comprised six males and four females, including two Hispanic individuals, seven Caucasians, two Asians and one multiracial person. Participants got two doses of the Pfizer-BioNTech BNT162b2 vaccine (n=8) or two doses of the Moderna mRNA-1273 vaccine (n=2). Post-COVID blood samples from convalescent patients were collected a median of roughly 100 days after diagnosis, with a range of about 35 to 180 days. Post-vaccine blood samples were collected a median of about 69 days after the second vaccine dose, ranging from roughly 12 to 250 days. The cultures were stimulated with overlapping spike peptide pools from SARS-CoV-2 and from the common cold coronaviruses HCoV-NL63, HCoV-OC43 and HCoV-229E. As controls, cultures received a CEFX viral epitope pool (the positive control), an HIV-1 Nef peptide pool (the negative control), or no peptide at all. In approximately eleven COVID-19 convalescent patients and 4 infection-naive healthy vaccine recipients, the spike-specific CD4+ TCR repertoire before mRNA vaccination was compared with the repertoire after mRNA vaccination.

The meaning of the sample's treatment or condition label: roughly ten-day PBMC culture with coronavirus spike peptide pools or control peptides (ViraFEST assay). The ViraFEST assay was used in the study, in which antigen-specific T cells were expanded with peptide pools and expanded clonotypes were subsequently identified by TCR sequencing. The convalescent patients' positive SARS-CoV-2 PCR tests fell between March and December 2020, which was before the Alpha, Beta and Delta variants emerged in the United States. Some 2 million PBMCs per well were cultured in IMDM with roughly 4.8% human AB serum and roughly 9.3 IU/ml IL-2, plus 10 ug/ml peptide pools. On days 3 and 7, half of the culture medium was replaced with fresh IL-2-containing medium. After 10 days of culture, CD4+ T cells were isolated by negative selection with the EasySep CD4+ T cell isolation kit. PBMCs were separated from whole blood using Ficoll-Paque Plus gradient centrifugation and then either used fresh or cryopreserved at -140C. Triplicate wells were generally used for each culture condition.

General study outcomes and caveats: Although the median number of SARS-CoV-2-reactive clonotypes went up from 21 after infection to around 39 after vaccination, the increase was not significant. Among convalescent patients, a median about 90% of the SARS-CoV-2-reactive clones seen after vaccination appeared only after vaccination, which suggests priming specific to the vaccine. The number of convalescent patients in the study was relatively small, and the study did not examine early timepoints following natural infection. In convalescent patients, nearly all vaccine-specific clones (304 of 307) were found to be mono-reactive for SARS-CoV-2 spike rather than cross-reactive with common cold coronaviruses.

Receptor amplification or capture employed PCR. DNA from cultured CD4+ T cells underwent TCR sequencing with the Oncomine TCR Beta short-read assay at the Johns Hopkins FTIC core. The QIAamp micro DNA kit was used to extract genomic DNA from the cultured CD4+ T cells. Oncomine TCR Beta libraries from cultured CD4+ T cells were pooled using unique dual indexes and sequenced on an Illumina iSeq 100. As for the authors' bioinformatics: Non-productive sequences were removed, and CDR3s not starting with C, not ending with F or W, or shorter than 7 amino acids were discarded. Antigen-specific clonotypes were identified using the MANAFEST web application through comparison of peptide-stimulated wells with reference and other culture wells. Positive clones required FDR below 0.05, an odds ratio above 5, and productive frequency above 0.1% in at least two of three replicate wells. A clonotype was classed as cross-reactive if the clonotype showed significant expansion both in SARS-CoV-2 spike wells and in at least one common cold coronavirus spike condition. Similarity between CDR3 sequences was evaluated in R version 3.6.1 using Levenshtein distances (stringdist) and unrooted phylogenetic trees (ape). The public reads were quality trimmed at Q25 with fastp and then assembled into clones with MiXCR by TCRdb, keeping productive beta chains. Here each entry gathers all rows of one CDR3 protein and keeps the most common genes and DNA. The V and J calls shown here were made by TCRdb, not taken from the authors' results. This sample gives fewer than 15,000 distinct CDR3 sequences in total; roughly two fifths of them show up just once. The ten largest clonotypes hold about 9% of the sample.

This specimen was CD4+ T cells from blood, cultured in vitro, taken after SARS-CoV-2 vaccination. This sequence was found in a human donor who had recovered from COVID-19.

Here is the DNA: TGCAGTGCTCCAAGTGCTAGCGCCCAAGAGACCCAGTACTTC. Translated, this is CSAPSASAQETQYF. This sequence uses TRBV20-1 and TRBJ2-5, and the D gene may be TRBD2, 6 bases matching. From the germline V gene (reference sequence), CDR1 is DFQATT and CDR2 is SNEGSKA. From its cysteine to its phenylalanine, the CDR3 spans 14 amino acids. Of the read, only the CDR3 DNA is kept; its 42 bases are in frame from base 1. V sheds 5 bases and J sheds 1 base, leaving 14 bases between their ends.